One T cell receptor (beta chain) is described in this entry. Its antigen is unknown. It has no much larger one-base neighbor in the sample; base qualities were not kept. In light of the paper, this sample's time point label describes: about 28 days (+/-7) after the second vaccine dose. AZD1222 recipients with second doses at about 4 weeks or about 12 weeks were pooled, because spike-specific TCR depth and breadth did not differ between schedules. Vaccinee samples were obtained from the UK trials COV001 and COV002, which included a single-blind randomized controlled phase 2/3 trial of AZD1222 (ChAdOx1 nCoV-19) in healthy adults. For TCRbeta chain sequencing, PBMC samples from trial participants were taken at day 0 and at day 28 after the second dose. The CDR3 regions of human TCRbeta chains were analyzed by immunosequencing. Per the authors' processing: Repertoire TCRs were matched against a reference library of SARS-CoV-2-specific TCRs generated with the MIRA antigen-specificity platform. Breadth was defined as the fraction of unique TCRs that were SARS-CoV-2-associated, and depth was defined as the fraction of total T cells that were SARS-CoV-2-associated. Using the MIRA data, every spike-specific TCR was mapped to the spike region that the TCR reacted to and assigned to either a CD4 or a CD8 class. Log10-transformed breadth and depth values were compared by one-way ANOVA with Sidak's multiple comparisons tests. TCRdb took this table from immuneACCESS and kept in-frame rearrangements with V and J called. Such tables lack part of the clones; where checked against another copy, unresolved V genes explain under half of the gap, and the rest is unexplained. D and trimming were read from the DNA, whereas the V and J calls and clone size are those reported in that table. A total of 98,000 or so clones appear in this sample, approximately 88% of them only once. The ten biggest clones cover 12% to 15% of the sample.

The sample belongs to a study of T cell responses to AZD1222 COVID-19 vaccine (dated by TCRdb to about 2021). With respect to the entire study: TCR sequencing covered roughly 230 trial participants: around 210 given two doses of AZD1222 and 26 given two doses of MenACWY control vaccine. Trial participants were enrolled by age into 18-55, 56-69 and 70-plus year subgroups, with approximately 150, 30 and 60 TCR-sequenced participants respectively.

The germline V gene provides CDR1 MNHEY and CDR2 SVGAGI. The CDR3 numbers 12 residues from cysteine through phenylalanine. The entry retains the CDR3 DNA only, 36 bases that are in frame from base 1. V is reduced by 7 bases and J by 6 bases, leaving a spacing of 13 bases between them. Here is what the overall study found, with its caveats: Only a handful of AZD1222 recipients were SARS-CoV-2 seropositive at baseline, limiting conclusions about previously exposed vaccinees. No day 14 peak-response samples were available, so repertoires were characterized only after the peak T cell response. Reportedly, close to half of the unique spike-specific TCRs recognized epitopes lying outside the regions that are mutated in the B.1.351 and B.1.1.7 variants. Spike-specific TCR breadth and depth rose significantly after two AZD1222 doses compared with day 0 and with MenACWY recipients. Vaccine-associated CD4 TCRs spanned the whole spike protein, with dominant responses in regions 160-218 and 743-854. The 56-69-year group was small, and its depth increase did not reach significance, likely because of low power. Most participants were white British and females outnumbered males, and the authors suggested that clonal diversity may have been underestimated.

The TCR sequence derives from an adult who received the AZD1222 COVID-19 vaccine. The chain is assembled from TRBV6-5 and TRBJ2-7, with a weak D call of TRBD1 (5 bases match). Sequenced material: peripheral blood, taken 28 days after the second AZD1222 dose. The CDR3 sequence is CASTPSRVEQYF. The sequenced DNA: TGTGCCAGCACCCCTTCCAGGGTCGAGCAGTACTTC.